This entry describes one TCR beta chain. Time point indicated: pretreatment peripheral blood. The CDR3 contains 16 residues. With 2 bases clipped from V and 5 bases from J, the junction kept 12 bases outside the gene matches. Germline V gene sequence: CDR1 MNHNY, CDR2 SVGAGI (reference sequence). The data stem from a study of PD-L1 blockade in urothelial cancer. In the study overall: Patients had been given 0 to 3 earlier chemotherapy regimens. Per blood sample, T cells had a median of around 140,000.

Clones were read by immunoSEQ multiplex PCR, and TCRdb kept only the in-frame ones, dropping some. The sample has about 86,000 clones; around 85% are singletons. V is TRBV6-6 and J is TRBJ2-7; the match to TRBD1 covers 7 bases. The material sequenced was PBMCs, taken around atezolizumab (anti-PD-L1) treatment. The origin of this receptor is a man aged 60-69 years with urothelial cancer. CDR3: CASSYGHGRGTNEQYF. The CDR3 nucleotides are TGTGCCAGCAGTTACGGCCATGGCAGGGGGACCAACGAGCAGTACTTC.